The 29 T cell receptor beta chains below all came from one sample that was sequenced in a study of T cells in women clearing cervical HPV infection. Clones were read by immunoSEQ multiplex PCR, and TCRdb kept only the in-frame ones, dropping some. The sample yields 30,000 to 35,000 clones, of which the top ten take up around 1.6%. The material sequenced was blood buffy coat. Receptor source: a woman aged 18-70 years with a cervical HPV16 infection that either progressed to CIN3+ or cleared (not recorded which).

Worth noting for this clone: One end of the junction is discordant with germline, which a read error may explain. The read comes to an end 3 residues before the CDR3 does, leaving the germline J gene to fill in the end. The chain links TRBV4-2 to TRBJ2-7; D might be TRBD1 (5 bases). The CDR3 spans 13 residues. The germline V gene encodes CDR1 LGHNA and CDR2 YNFKEQ. The sequenced CDR3 bases are TGCGCCAGCAGCCAAGAATCAGGGTTCGAG. Translation gives CASSQESGFE. The whole CDR3 protein reads CASSQESGFEQYF.

A note on this clone: The read halts 3 residues ahead of the CDR3 end, with the missing end drawn from the germline J gene. The chain couples TRBV5-1 to TRBJ1-6; perhaps TRBD1 as D (6 bases). Germline values: CDR1 SGHRS, CDR2 YFSETQ. V lost 4 bases and J lost 10, with 12 bases in between. The CDR3 is 13 amino acids. Partial CDR3 DNA: TGCGCCAGCAGCCTAGGGACAAGGTCACCC. The encoded protein is CASSLGTRSP. Given in full, the CDR3 is CASSLGTRSPLHF. The variable domain in full, completed from reference TRBV5-1 and TRBJ1-6, reads KAGVTQTPRYLIKTRGQQVTLSCSPISGHRSVSWYQQTPGQGLQFLFEYFSETQRNKGNFPGRFSGRQFSNSRSEMNVSTLELGDSALYLCASSLGTRSPLHFGNGTRLTVT.

On this clone itself: Sequencing ends 3 residues short of the CDR3 end; the germline J gene provides the rest. The chain links TRBV18 to TRBJ2-4; D might be TRBD1 (5 bases). The germline V gene encodes CDR1 KGHSH and CDR2 LQKENI. V was pared by 3 bases and J by 6 bases, with 12 bases between. The CDR3 length is 14 residues. This CDR3 reads CASSPRQNGNIQYF. The sequenced CDR3 bases are TGTGCCAGCTCACCTCGACAGAATGGAAACATT.

Worth noting for this clone: The read finishes 3 residues shy of the CDR3 end, and the germline J gene is used to complete it. This chain joins TRBV27 and TRBJ2-1; no reliable D call. The length of the CDR3 is 19 residues. Between the trimmed V and J ends, which lost 5 bases and 0 bases, there was a span of 23 bases. The germline gives CDR1 MNHEY, CDR2 SMNVEV (reference sequence). The CDR3 loop reads CASSLISPKLPSSYNEQFF. The covered CDR3 bases are TGTGCCAGCAGTCTCATATCCCCTAAACTTCCTAGCTCCTACAATGAG.

Concerning this clone itself: The read ends 3 residues shy of where the CDR3 ends; the end is completed using the germline J gene. Within the sample, other DNA sequences also encode this same CDR3. The rearrangement joins TRBV5-8 to TRBJ1-5; D unresolved. The CDR3 runs to 12 residues. CDR1 SGHTS and CDR2 YDEGEE come from the germline V gene. V lost 2 bases to trimming and J lost 7 bases, with 7 bases between them. Partial CDR3 DNA: TGTGCCAGCAGCTTTGCGGAGCAGCCC. This codes for CASSFAEQP. The CDR3 reads in full as CASSFAEQPQHF.

As for this clone: The CDR3 is cut off 3 residues early in the read; its end comes from the germline J gene. The rearrangement uses TRBV5-1 and TRBJ2-2, with D possibly being TRBD1 (6 bases). Germline CDR1 reads SGHRS; CDR2 reads YFSETQ. This CDR3 region has 14 residues. The CDR3 spells CASSRDTDNSPLFF. The CDR3 bases that were read are TGCGCCAGCAGCCGGGACACCGATAATTCACCG.

To note about this clone: The read terminates 3 residues before the CDR3 end, so the remaining end is supplied by the germline J gene. This chain joins TRBV5-1 and TRBJ1-1, with a possible D match to TRBD1 (5 bases). V was clipped by 4 bases and J by 5 bases, with 21 bases between them. The germline gives CDR1 SGHRS, CDR2 YFSETQ. This CDR3 is 16 amino acids long. The CDR3: CASSPKSVKGETEAFF. Partial CDR3 DNA: TGCGCCAGCAGCCCGAAATCTGTGAAAGGGGAGACTGAA.

The CDR3 DNA, read in part, is TGTGCCAGCTCACCCTACCGTGACTCAGAAGAGACC. Protein sequence: CASSPYRDSEET. The full-length CDR3 reads as CASSPYRDSEETQYF. The gene calls are TRBV18 and TRBJ2-5; D is unclear. The CDR3 end lies 3 residues beyond the end of the read and is filled in from the germline J gene. Looked up from germline, CDR1 is KGHSH and CDR2 is LQKENI. The CDR3 loop spans 15 amino acids. Trimming removed 3 bases from V and 3 bases from J, with 14 bases in between.

As regards this clone: The read comes to an end 3 residues before the CDR3 does, leaving the germline J gene to fill in the end. The rearrangement uses TRBV2 and TRBJ2-1; D gene uncertain. V was trimmed by 4 bases and J by 6 bases, leaving 7 bases between them. Germline assignment: CDR1 SNHLY and CDR2 FYNNEI. The CDR3 loop spans 12 amino acids. The CDR3 here is CASSVGGNEQFF. The covered CDR3 bases are TGTGCCAGCAGTGTCGGCGGCAATGAG.

Notes on this clone: The sequence runs out 3 residues before the end of the CDR3; the remainder is reconstructed from the germline J gene. The chain uses TRBV10-3 and TRBJ2-1, with D uncertain. Trimming stripped 2 bases from V and 0 bases from J, with 8 bases between. The CDR3 has 15 amino acids. Germline loops: CDR1 ENHRY, CDR2 SYGVKD. The sequenced CDR3 bases are TGTGCCATCAGTGAGGACTCGTTCTCCTACAATGAG. This gives the protein CAISEDSFSYNE. The whole CDR3 reads CAISEDSFSYNEQFF.

For this clone: Read sequence stops 3 residues before the CDR3 end, and the germline J gene provides the missing end. The gene calls are TRBV7-6 and TRBJ1-2; 8 positions match TRBD1. The CDR3 loop spans 18 amino acids. The germline V gene encodes CDR1 SGHVS and CDR2 FNYEAQ. CDR3 bases read: TGTGCCAGCAGCTTAGCGGGGGAAAGGGACAGGCTATACAATGAC. Residues: CASSLAGERDRLYND. The entire CDR3 reads CASSLAGERDRLYNDYTF.

Concerning this clone itself: The missing CDR3 end, 3 residues past where the read stops, is filled in from the germline J gene. The chain uses TRBV11-3 and TRBJ1-1, with D possibly matching TRBD1 (6 bases). Germline values: CDR1 SGHNT, CDR2 YENEEA. The V end was cut by 4 bases, the J end by 2 bases, with 11 bases between. The CDR3 extends over 14 amino acids. CDR3 sequence: CASSYDRINTEAFF. CDR3 DNA (partial): TGTGCCAGCAGCTACGACAGGATTAACACTGAA.

Concerning this clone itself: With the read ending 3 residues before the CDR3 end, the germline J gene is used to fill in that end. V and J are TRBV5-1 and TRBJ2-5, with TRBD2 matching over 7 bases. Germline V gene sequence: CDR1 SGHRS, CDR2 YFSETQ. V dropped 6 bases and J dropped 5; count of bases not matched to a gene: 13. The CDR3 extends over 15 amino acids. CDR3 DNA, as far as it was read: TGCGCCAGCACCTATGGCGGACTAGGGCGGGAGACC. Encoded protein: CASTYGGLGRET. The CDR3, in full, reads CASTYGGLGRETQYF.

In the case of this clone: The CDR3 goes on 3 residues after the read ends, and that part is filled in from the germline J gene. The rearrangement links TRBV20-1 to TRBJ2-7; unclear D gene. V dropped 5 bases and J dropped 2 bases, with 22 bases sitting between them. Germline-derived CDR1 and CDR2 are DFQATT and SNEGSKA (reference sequence). The CDR3 length is 16 residues. CDR3 amino acids: CSADRSDARRPYEQYF. The CDR3 DNA, read in part, is TGCAGTGCTGATCGATCCGACGCGCGGAGACCCTACGAG.

Points on this clone: Read data end 3 residues before the CDR3 end; the end is taken from the germline J gene. This chain uses TRBV2 with TRBJ2-5, with a possible D match to TRBD1 (7 bases). This CDR3 comprises 15 residues. Germline V CDR1 and CDR2: SNHLY, FYNNEI. The V gene lost 0 bases and the J gene lost 5 bases, with 13 bases spanning the gap. CDR3 DNA, as far as it was read: TGTGCCAGCAGTGAAGCGTGGGCAGGGGGGGAGACC. Protein product: CASSEAWAGGET. The entire CDR3 reads CASSEAWAGGETQYF.

The sequenced CDR3 bases are TGCGCCAGCAGTCCAGGGGCCACTAGGGTCTACGAC. Protein product: CASSPGATRVYD. Given in full, the CDR3 is CASSPGATRVYDYTF. The chain carries TRBV5-1 and TRBJ1-2, with a weak D call TRBD1 (6 bases). The read falls 3 residues short of the CDR3 end, and the missing part is taken from the germline J gene. Germline lookup yields CDR1 SGHRS and CDR2 YFSETQ. CDR3 size: 15 residues.

CDR3 bases read: TGCGCCAGCAGCTTGGAGAGGGGCTCCTACAATGAG. This codes for CASSLERGSYNE. The whole CDR3 reads CASSLERGSYNEQFF. The V and J genes are TRBV5-1 and TRBJ2-1; D possibly matches TRBD1 or TRBD2 (5 bases each). The CDR3 end lies 3 residues beyond the end of the read and is filled in from the germline J gene. The length of the CDR3 is 15 residues. V was cut by 0 bases and J by 0 bases, with 7 bases left in between. Germline CDR1 is SGHRS and CDR2 is YFSETQ.

Remarks on this clone: The read terminates 3 residues before the CDR3 end, so the remaining end is supplied by the germline J gene. This sequence joins TRBV7-9 and TRBJ1-2; D call uncertain. The V gene's germline CDR1 is SEHNR and CDR2 FQNEAQ (reference sequence). The CDR3 spans 12 residues. The CDR3 is CASSLSGYDYTF. CDR3 DNA (partial): TGTGCCAGCAGCCTTAGCGGCTACGAC.

The DNA read from the CDR3 is TGTGCCAGCTCACCACCTGTTCAGGGAGAGACC. Its translation: CASSPPVQGET. The CDR3 in its entirety is CASSPPVQGETQYF. The rearrangement joins TRBV18 to TRBJ2-5; tentative D call: TRBD1 (5 bases). The read terminates 3 residues ahead of where the CDR3 ends, so the germline J gene completes it. The CDR3 totals 14 residues. The germline V gene encodes CDR1 KGHSH and CDR2 LQKENI. Between the trimmed V and J ends, which lost 0 bases and 4 bases, there was a span of 9 bases.

Details on this clone: The sequenced fragment ends 3 residues before the CDR3 boundary, so the rest is inferred from the germline J gene. J is TRBJ2-5 and V is TRBV20-1; the D gene is possibly TRBD2 (5 bases). Trimming shortened V by 4 bases and J by 5 bases, and 14 bases separated the two germline ends. Germline CDR1 and CDR2: DFQATT and SNEGSKA (reference sequence). CDR3 size: 13 residues. The CDR3 region is CSAKEYTGETQYF. The CDR3 bases that were read are TGCAGTGCTAAAGAGTATACGGGGGAGACC.

In regard to this clone: The sequence runs out 3 residues before the end of the CDR3; the remainder is reconstructed from the germline J gene. This chain uses TRBV7-6 with TRBJ2-3; D remains ambiguous. The ends were cut back, 1 base at V and 0 bases at J, with 8 bases in the middle. In germline, CDR1 is SGHVS, CDR2 FNYEAQ. This CDR3 has 15 residues. The covered CDR3 bases are TGTGCCAGCAGCTTAGTGGGCGCTAGCACAGATACG. This codes for CASSLVGASTDT. The complete CDR3 protein is CASSLVGASTDTQYF.

CDR3 DNA, as far as it was read: TGTGCCATCAGTGCCAGCGGGAGGCCAAGACAAGAGACC. It translates to CAISASGRPRQET. The complete CDR3 protein is CAISASGRPRQETQYF. V usage is TRBV10-3 and J usage is TRBJ2-5; 9 nucleotides agree with TRBD2. The read finishes 3 residues shy of the CDR3 end, and the germline J gene is used to complete it. The trim removed 4 bases at V and 2 bases at J, leaving 8 bases unmatched. The CDR3 covers 16 residues. Germline CDR1 is ENHRY and CDR2 is SYGVKD.

The CDR3 region is CSARGTSGNTDTQYF. The CDR3 bases that were read are TGCAGTGCTAGGGGGACTAGCGGGAATACAGATACG. V usage is TRBV20-1 and J usage is TRBJ2-3; 13 nucleotides match TRBD2. Read coverage stops 3 residues before the CDR3 terminus; the germline J gene supplies the remainder. This CDR3 is built from 15 residues. CDR1 DFQATT and CDR2 SNEGSKA come from the germline V gene (reference sequence). Trimming cost V 3 bases and J 3 bases; bases outside gene matches: 3.

CDR3 in amino acids: CSARDFTANTGELFF. The covered CDR3 bases are TGCAGTGCTAGAGATTTCACAGCTAACACCGGGGAG. The rearrangement joins TRBV20-1 to TRBJ2-2; D gene unclear. The read terminates 3 residues before the CDR3 end, so the remaining end is supplied by the germline J gene. V was pared by 0 bases and J by 2 bases, with 10 bases between. The CDR3 covers 15 residues. Per germline, CDR1 DFQATT and CDR2 SNEGSKA (reference sequence).

As to this clone: The sequence runs out 3 residues before the end of the CDR3; the remainder is reconstructed from the germline J gene. V and J are TRBV18 and TRBJ1-2; 10 bases agree with TRBD1. V lost 4 bases to trimming and J lost 4 bases; unmatched junction nucleotides: 9. Germline values: CDR1 KGHSH, CDR2 LQKENI. The CDR3 extends over 16 amino acids. This CDR3 is CASSRSAGQGFYGYTF. The CDR3 bases that were read are TGTGCCAGCTCACGGTCCGCGGGACAGGGGTTCTATGGC. The complete variable domain, with remaining parts taken from reference TRBV18 and TRBJ1-2, reads NAGVMQNPRHLVRRRGQEARLRCSPMKGHSHVYWYRQLPEEGLKFMVYLQKENIIDESGMPKERFSAEFPKEGPSILRIQQVVRGDSAAYFCASSRSAGQGFYGYTFGSGTRLTVV.

CDR3 DNA, as far as it was read: TGTGCCAGCAGCGAGGTACAGGCG. This gives the protein CASSEVQA. The CDR3, in full, reads CASSEVQAQYF. The chain uses TRBV7-9 and TRBJ2-3, with TRBD1 as a possible D gene (5 bases). The read is 3 residues too short to cover the CDR3 end, so that end is filled in from the germline J gene. The CDR3 runs 11 residues. CDR1 is SEHNR and CDR2 is FQNEAQ in the germline V gene (reference sequence).

As concerns this clone: Coverage ceases 3 residues before the CDR3 finishes, and the germline J gene fills in the end. The V and J genes are TRBV7-9 and TRBJ2-1; 8 bases fit TRBD1. The germline V gene encodes CDR1 SEHNR and CDR2 FQNEAQ (reference sequence). The CDR3 is 15 residues long. With V trimmed by 3 bases and J by 0 bases, 1 base remained unmatched. CDR3 in amino acids: CASSLDRVSYNEQFF. CDR3 DNA (partial): TGTGCCAGCAGCTTGGACAGGGTCTCCTACAATGAG.

Concerning this clone itself: The read terminates 3 residues ahead of where the CDR3 ends, so the germline J gene completes it. The rearrangement uses TRBV29-1 and TRBJ1-2; TRBD1 aligns across 8 bases. Germline values: CDR1 SQVTM, CDR2 ANQGSEA. The CDR3 contains 11 residues. Partial CDR3 DNA: TGCAGCGTCCAGGGGGCGGGGGGC. This gives the protein CSVQGAGG. The whole CDR3 region reads CSVQGAGGYTF.

As for this clone: The CDR3 end lies 3 residues beyond the end of the read and is filled in from the germline J gene. This rearrangement joins TRBV11-2 to TRBJ1-6; D is unresolved. CDR3 length equals 15 residues. The V and J ends lost 0 bases and 6 bases respectively, with 9 bases between them. Germline CDR1 is SGHAT and CDR2 is FQNNGV. The part of the CDR3 DNA that was read is TGTGCCAGCAGCTTAGACCCAGGAGCTAATTCACCC. Amino acid sequence: CASSLDPGANSP. The complete CDR3 protein is CASSLDPGANSPLHF.